The source of this T cell receptor (beta chain) is a study of T cell responses to AZD1222 COVID-19 vaccine. Study-wide context: Second-dose timings of about 4 or about 12 weeks were pooled.

Concerning this clone itself: What it binds is not known. The same CDR3 also results from other DNA sequences found in this sample.

General study results and limits: Across the whole spike, CD4 TCRs peaked at regions 160-218 and 743-854. Clonal diversity was possibly underestimated, and white British individuals and females predominated among donors.

The CDR3 is 13 residues long. With 5 bases clipped from V and 5 bases from J, the junction kept 4 bases outside the gene matches. Method: immunoSEQ multiplex PCR; TCRdb's copy keeps in-frame clones and lacks some. The repertoire holds about 79,000 clones, with more than 75% as singletons. This clonotype originated in an adult in good health. The sequenced sample was peripheral blood, obtained on day 0 of AZD1222 vaccination. The rearrangement uses TRBV12-3 or TRBV12-4 and TRBJ1-2, with TRBD1 matching over 8 bases. The CDR3 DNA follows: TGTGCCAGCAGTACGACAGGGGCATATGGCTACACCTTC. Residues: CASSTTGAYGYTF.